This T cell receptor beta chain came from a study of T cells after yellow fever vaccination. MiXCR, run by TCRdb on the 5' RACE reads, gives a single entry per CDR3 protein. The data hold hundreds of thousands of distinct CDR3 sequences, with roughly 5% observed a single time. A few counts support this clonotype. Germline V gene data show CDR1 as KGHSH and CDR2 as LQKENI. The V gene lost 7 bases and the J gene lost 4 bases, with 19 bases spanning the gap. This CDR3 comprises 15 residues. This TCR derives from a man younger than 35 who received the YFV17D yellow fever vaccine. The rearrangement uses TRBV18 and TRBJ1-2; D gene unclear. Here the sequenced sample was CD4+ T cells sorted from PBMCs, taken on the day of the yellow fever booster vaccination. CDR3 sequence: CASWPEGGASYGYTF. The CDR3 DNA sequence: TGTGCCAGCTGGCCGGAAGGCGGAGCATCCTATGGCTACACCTTC.